A selection of T cell receptor beta chains follows, all from one sample in a study of identical twins. One entry per CDR3 protein results from TCRdb running MiXCR on the 5' RACE reads. The table lists fewer than 500,000 distinct CDR3 sequences, around an eighth of them singletons, with around 0.98% in the top ten. Separately, the same data were catalogued under a study of yellow fever vaccine responses in identical twins.

Specimen: CD4+ T cells sorted from blood. The receptors here all came from a young woman in good health. The CDR3 runs from the conserved cysteine through the conserved F or W. A D gene is named only where the DNA matches it firmly. Part of the rows lack a size; the others show once, few, many or a class for expanded clones.

CDR3 length	D gene	clone size	V gene	J gene	CDR3 protein	CDR3 DNA
12	-	-	TRBV12-3/TRBV12-4	TRBJ2-1	CASSLQGGPEFF	TGTGCCAGCAGCCTACAGGGTGGTCCCGAGTTCTTC
17	TRBD1	many	TRBV2	TRBJ1-5	CASSDLGTGGSNQPQHF	TGTGCCAGCAGTGATCTGGGGACAGGGGGAAGCAATCAGCCCCAGCATTTT
12	-	few	TRBV18	TRBJ2-3	CASSPPVDTQYF	TGTGCCAGCTCACCACCAGTGGATACGCAGTATTTT
12	-	once	TRBV3-1	TRBJ2-7	CASSQVRTEQYF	TGTGCCAGCAGCCAAGTCCGGACGGAGCAGTACTTC
14	-	few	TRBV10-2	TRBJ2-7	CASRRGAGSYEQYF	TGCGCCAGCCGAAGGGGGGCGGGCTCCTACGAGCAGTACTTC
12	-	many	TRBV29-1	TRBJ1-2	CSAQGMTHGYTF	TGCAGCGCCCAGGGCATGACGCATGGCTACACCTTC
13	TRBD2	few	TRBV25-1	TRBJ2-7	CASGQMGGYEQYF	TGTGCCAGCGGTCAAATGGGGGGGTACGAGCAGTACTTC
15	-	few	TRBV27	TRBJ2-3	CASRTDTYPTDTQYF	TGTGCCAGCAGAACAGACACTTACCCCACAGATACGCAGTATTTT
18	TRBD1	few	TRBV24-1	TRBJ2-1	CATSDLPPYGQGPGEQFF	TGTGCCACCAGTGATTTGCCTCCTTATGGACAGGGCCCAGGTGAGCAGTTCTTC
13	TRBD1	many	TRBV12-3/TRBV12-4	TRBJ1-1	CASSWDRVGEAFF	TGTGCCAGCAGTTGGGACAGGGTGGGAGAAGCTTTCTTT
14	-	few	TRBV20-1	TRBJ2-3	CSAWGPSGTDTQYF	TGCAGTGCCTGGGGACCTAGTGGCACAGATACGCAGTATTTT